The sequence of this TCR beta chain was determined in a study of cytomegalovirus exposure and HLA in healthy donors. Overall study results and limits: While the bulk of TCR sequences proved rare, some public TCRs turned up in many donors. There were a few CMV-associated chains whose specificity for CMV antigens was confirmed in vitro.

Details on this clone: Its antigen remains unknown.

Amplification used 60 Vbeta primers and 13 Jbeta primers. Here immunoSEQ multiplex PCR was the method, and the copy in TCRdb shows in-frame clones only, minus some. The repertoire holds about 90,000 clones, 78% seen once, with about 4.5% in the top ten. The germline V and J ends were trimmed by 0 bases and 6 bases, with 15 bases remaining between them. CDR1 is MNHEY and CDR2 is SVGAGI in the germline V gene. The CDR3 length is 15 residues. V gene TRBV6-5 combines with J gene TRBJ2-7; D might be TRBD2 (6 bases). The sequenced sample consisted of PBMCs. The sequence was obtained from a woman aged 40-49 years in good health and CMV-seropositive. This CDR3 is CASSYSTGVVGEQYF. DNA for the CDR3: TGTGCCAGCAGTTACTCGACGGGGGTGGTCGGCGAGCAGTACTTC.